The rows below give T cell receptor beta chains drawn from one sample of a study of naive and memory T cell subsets. TCRdb re-called the UMI-ligation and nested PCR reads through MiXCR, storing one row per CDR3 protein. The data show around 160,000 distinct CDR3 sequences, with roughly 22% seen just once and approximately 0.1% held by the top ten. Sequencing was done on a sample of naive CD4+ T cells from blood. All receptors derive from a human donor in good health. Both conserved end residues are part of each CDR3. The D gene is left open where the match is weak. Clone size is shown for a subset of rows, as once, few, many or a class of expanded clone.

>TRBJ2-7|TRBD2|NA|TRBV5-1
CASSFGTSGNPPYEQYF
TGCGCCAGCAGCTTTGGGACTAGCGGGAACCCCCCCTACGAGCAGTACTTC
>TRBJ1-1|NA|NA|TRBV20-1
CSARIQVNTEAFF
TGCAGTGCTAGGATACAGGTGAACACTGAAGCTTTCTTT
>TRBJ2-1|NA|few|TRBV6-5
CASRDHPGDEQFF
TGTGCCAGCCGGGACCATCCAGGGGATGAGCAGTTCTTC
>TRBJ1-1|NA|NA|TRBV5-5
CASSLGPLGGEAFF
TGTGCCAGCAGCTTGGGGCCCTTGGGGGGTGAAGCTTTCTTT
>TRBJ2-1|TRBD2|few|TRBV12-3/TRBV12-4
CATRRSGRNSADNEQFF
TGTGCCACCAGACGTAGCGGGAGAAATAGTGCGGACAATGAGCAGTTCTTC
>TRBJ2-7|NA|NA|TRBV12-3/TRBV12-4
CASSPRTREQYF
TGTGCCAGCAGTCCCCGGACAAGAGAGCAGTACTTC
>TRBJ1-1|NA|many|TRBV20-1
CSARVLAIGAFF
TGCAGTGCTAGAGTTCTCGCGATAGGAGCTTTCTTT
>TRBJ2-4|TRBD2|NA|TRBV2
CASSSTQTSGRVRAKNIQYF
TGTGCCAGCAGTTCAACACAGACTAGCGGGAGGGTTCGAGCCAAAAACATTCAGTACTTC
>TRBJ2-3|NA|few|TRBV29-1
CSVEQRSEYDTQYF
TGCAGCGTTGAGCAGCGATCGGAGTATGATACGCAGTATTTT
>TRBJ1-2|NA|once|TRBV28
CATLGFGYTF
TGTGCCACTTTGGGGTTTGGCTACACCTTC
>TRBJ2-1|NA|NA|TRBV27
CASSPLGRYNEQFF
TGTGCCAGCAGTCCCTTAGGTCGGTACAATGAGCAGTTCTTC
>TRBJ2-7|TRBD1|few|TRBV6-2/TRBV6-3
CASSAQGAAYEQYF
TGTGCCAGCAGTGCACAGGGGGCCGCCTACGAGCAGTACTTC
>TRBJ2-7|NA|many|TRBV12-3/TRBV12-4
CASSRDGYEQYF
TGTGCCAGCAGCCGGGACGGCTACGAGCAGTACTTC
>TRBJ2-3|TRBD1|NA|TRBV9
CASSPRQGAGDTQYF
TGTGCCAGCAGCCCCCGACAGGGGGCTGGAGATACGCAGTATTTT
>TRBJ1-1|NA|few|TRBV7-2
CASSLKGVRADRLNTEAFF
TGTGCCAGCAGCTTAAAGGGGGTTCGGGCTGACAGGCTGAACACTGAAGCTTTCTTT
>TRBJ1-2|NA|many|TRBV28
CASSLSADNYGYTF
TGTGCCAGCAGTTTATCTGCAGACAACTATGGCTACACCTTC